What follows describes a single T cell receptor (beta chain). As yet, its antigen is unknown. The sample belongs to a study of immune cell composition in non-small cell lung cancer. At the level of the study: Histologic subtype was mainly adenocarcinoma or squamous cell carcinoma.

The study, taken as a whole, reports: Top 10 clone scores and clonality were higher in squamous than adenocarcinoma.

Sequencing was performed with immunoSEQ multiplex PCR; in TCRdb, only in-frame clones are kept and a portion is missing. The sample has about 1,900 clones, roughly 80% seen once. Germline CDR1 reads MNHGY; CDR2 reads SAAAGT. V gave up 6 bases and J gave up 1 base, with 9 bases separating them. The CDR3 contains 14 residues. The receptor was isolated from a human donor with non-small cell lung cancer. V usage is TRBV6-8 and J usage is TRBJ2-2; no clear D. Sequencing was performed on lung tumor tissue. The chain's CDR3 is CASSPRWNTGELFF. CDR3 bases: TGTGCCAGCAGCCCCCGGTGGAACACCGGGGAGCTGTTTTTT.